What follows are 20 T cell receptor beta chains derived from one specimen sequenced in a study of blood T cell repertoires in COVID-19. Clones were read by immunoSEQ multiplex PCR, and TCRdb kept only the in-frame ones, dropping some. The sample holds 200,000 to 250,000 clones, around 89% seen once. The material sequenced was peripheral blood. These receptors originate from a young man with COVID-19, enrolled during active disease.

The rearrangement links TRBV12-5 to TRBJ2-1, with TRBD2 matching 12 bases. CDR1 and CDR2 from the germline V gene are LGHNT and FRNRAP. CDR3 size: 15 residues. V trimming: 2 bases; J trimming: 9 bases; junction bases outside the gene matches: 5. CDR3 DNA sequence: TGTGCTAGTGGTTTGCCTCCGGGACTAGCGGGTGAGCAGTTCTTC. It encodes CASGLPPGLAGEQFF.

The V call is TRBV18, the J call TRBJ1-6; no reliable D call. The germline V and J ends were trimmed by 3 bases and 8 bases, with 8 bases remaining between them. Germline assignment: CDR1 KGHSH and CDR2 LQKENI. This CDR3 has 13 amino acids. CDR3 nucleotides: TGTGCCAGCTCACCTTCGTCCTATTCACCCCTCCACTTT. It encodes CASSPSSYSPLHF.

V gene TRBV18 combines with J gene TRBJ1-6; 8 nucleotides match TRBD1. The junction had 8 bases not matched to a gene; V was cut back by 3 bases and J by 10 bases. There are 15 residues in the CDR3. In germline, CDR1 is KGHSH, CDR2 LQKENI. In nucleotides, the CDR3 is TGTGCCAGCTCACCGAGTACAGGGGGACAGTCACCCCTCCACTTT. It translates to CASSPSTGGQSPLHF.

The CDR3 reads CASSVGGQHNQPQHF. The CDR3 coding sequence is TGTGCCAGCAGCGTAGGAGGACAGCACAATCAGCCCCAGCATTTT. The rearrangement links TRBV9 to TRBJ1-5; TRBD1 is a possible D gene (6 bases). Trimming left V 0 bases short and J 3 bases short, with 10 bases between. The germline V gene encodes CDR1 SGDLS and CDR2 YYNGEE. The CDR3 extends over 15 amino acids.

The rearrangement links TRBV4-3 to TRBJ2-1, with 10 bases matching TRBD2. The V segment lost 4 bases and the J segment 10 bases; nucleotides outside the gene matches: 10. CDR1 LGHNA and CDR2 YSLEER come from the germline V gene. This CDR3 spans 15 amino acids. CDR3 sequence (DNA): TGCGCCAGCAGCCGGAGTCCTAGCGGGGGCGGGGAGCAGTTCTTC. Protein: CASSRSPSGGGEQFF.

The J gene is TRBJ1-5, the V gene TRBV2; weak D call: TRBD1 (5 bases). The germline V and J ends were trimmed by 7 bases and 4 bases, with 11 bases remaining between them. This CDR3 contains 13 residues. The germline V gene has CDR1 SNHLY and CDR2 FYNNEI. CDR3 sequence reads: CASTQGWNQPQHF. The DNA of the CDR3 is TGTGCCAGCACGCAGGGTTGGAATCAGCCCCAGCATTTT.

The V and J genes are TRBV5-6 and TRBJ1-1, with D uncertain. Germline values: CDR1 SGHDT, CDR2 YYEEEE. Trimming removed 4 bases from V and 0 bases from J, with 7 bases in between. This CDR3 has 13 residues. The DNA for the CDR3 is TGTGCCAGCAGCATGACACTGAACACTGAAGCTTTCTTT. Translated, it gives CASSMTLNTEAFF. Variable domain in full (rest from reference TRBV5-6 and TRBJ1-1): DAGVTQSPTHLIKTRGQQVTLRCSPKSGHDTVSWYQQALGQGPQFIFQYYEEEERQRGNFPDRFSGHQFPNYSSELNVNALLLGDSALYLCASSMTLNTEAFFGQGTRLTVV.

The V call is TRBV7-2, the J call TRBJ2-1; D perhaps matches TRBD2 (5 bases). This CDR3 region has 14 residues. Per the germline V gene, CDR1 is SGHTA and CDR2 is FQGNSA. V was trimmed by 1 base and J by 9 bases, leaving 13 bases between them. The chain's CDR3 is CASSLDEARGEQFF. The CDR3 region has the DNA TGTGCCAGCAGCTTAGACGAGGCCCGGGGTGAGCAGTTCTTC.

The V gene is TRBV27, the J gene TRBJ2-3; possible D gene TRBD2, 5 bases. From germline, CDR1 is MNHEY and CDR2 SMNVEV (reference sequence). The CDR3 spans 14 residues. Deletions cut 8 bases from V and 1 base from J, with 13 bases between. CDR3 coding DNA: TGTGCCAGCTCCTCGAGGGCTGGCACAGATACGCAGTATTTT. Translated, it gives CASSSRAGTDTQYF.

The J gene is TRBJ1-1, the V gene TRBV5-1, with 8 nucleotides matching TRBD1. J lost 6 bases, V lost 0 bases, and 10 bases had no gene match. This CDR3 contains 16 residues. The germline V gene encodes CDR1 SGHRS and CDR2 YFSETQ. The CDR3 reads CASSLAGGQGIPEAFF. The CDR3 coding sequence is TGCGCCAGCAGCTTGGCCGGAGGACAGGGCATCCCTGAAGCTTTCTTT. The full variable domain, in which reference TRBV5-1 and TRBJ1-1 provide the parts outside the CDR3, is KAGVTQTPRYLIKTRGQQVTLSCSPISGHRSVSWYQQTPGQGLQFLFEYFSETQRNKGNFPGRFSGRQFSNSRSEMNVSTLELGDSALYLCASSLAGGQGIPEAFFGQGTRLTVV.

V gene TRBV6-5 combines with J gene TRBJ2-7, with a tentative D call TRBD2 (5 bases). The CDR3 contains 15 residues. CDR1 and CDR2 (germline): MNHEY, SVGAGI. The V end was cut by 7 bases, the J end by 2 bases, with 18 bases between. CDR3 region: CASTINGVAPYEQYF. As DNA, the CDR3 is TGTGCCAGCACCATAAACGGGGTAGCCCCCTACGAGCAGTACTTC.

This clone was found a few times. CDR3 region: CASSLAGAGVTDTQYF. In DNA, the CDR3 is TGTGCCAGCAGCTTAGCCGGGGCGGGAGTCACAGATACGCAGTATTTT. The rearrangement uses TRBV7-6 and TRBJ2-3; TRBD2 matches 7 bases. This CDR3 is built from 16 residues. In germline, CDR1 is SGHVS, CDR2 FNYEAQ. The junction had 5 bases not matched to a gene; V was cut back by 0 bases and J by 2 bases.

The CDR3 region is CASSLDQVSPLHF. The CDR3 nucleotides read TGTGCCAGCAGCTTAGATCAGGTTTCACCCCTCCACTTT. The genes are TRBV11-3 and TRBJ1-6; D gene ambiguous. The V end was cut by 0 bases, the J end by 9 bases, with 6 bases between. Germline CDR1 is SGHNT and CDR2 is YENEEA. This CDR3 is 13 amino acids long.

The CDR3 DNA follows: TGTGCCAGCAGCTTAGAGGGCGGGAGACCACTCAATGAGCAGTTCTTC. It translates to CASSLEGGRPLNEQFF. The chain employs TRBV13 and TRBJ2-1; the match to TRBD2 covers 7 bases. There are 16 residues in the CDR3. J was trimmed by 6 bases and V by 1 base; bases with no gene match: 9. Looked up from germline, CDR1 is PRHDT and CDR2 is FYEKMQ (reference sequence).

The V and J genes are TRBV18 and TRBJ2-1; 7 nucleotides agree with TRBD1. CDR3 length: 15 residues. After removal of 3 bases from V and 3 bases from J, the junction contained 5 bases not matched to a gene. Germline CDR1 is KGHSH and CDR2 is LQKENI. In nucleotides, the CDR3 is TGTGCCAGCTCACCCTGGACAGGTAGCTACAATGAGCAGTTCTTC. Translating it yields CASSPWTGSYNEQFF.

J is TRBJ2-2 and V is TRBV7-3, with a possible D match to TRBD2 (6 bases). V lost 2 bases to trimming and J lost 4 bases, with 23 bases between them. Germline V CDR1 and CDR2: SGHTA, FQGTGA. This CDR3 is 19 amino acids long. In nucleotides, the CDR3 is TGTGCCAGCAGCTTATTGGTGGGGAGGAAGGTGGACGGCACCGGGGAGCTGTTTTTT. This codes for CASSLLVGRKVDGTGELFF.

The J gene is TRBJ1-5, the V gene TRBV27; D unresolved. The V gene's germline CDR1 is MNHEY and CDR2 SMNVEV (reference sequence). The CDR3 spans 16 residues. Trimming took off 2 bases at V and 0 bases at J, with 11 bases between the two ends. The CDR3 protein is CASSLSRIYSNQPQHF. In DNA, the CDR3 is TGTGCCAGCAGTTTAAGCAGGATCTATAGCAATCAGCCCCAGCATTTT.

The chain uses TRBV28 and TRBJ2-2, with 12 bases that match TRBD1. V lost 7 bases and J lost 4; bases outside the gene matches: 13. This CDR3 contains 18 residues. CDR1 is MDHEN, CDR2 SYDVKM, per germline. The CDR3 coding sequence is TGTGCCAGCATCTCGCCCGGGACAGGGGGCGCGAGCACCGGGGAGCTGTTTTTT. This codes for CASISPGTGGASTGELFF. Complete variable domain (other parts from reference TRBV28 and TRBJ2-2): DVKVTQSSRYLVKRTGEKVFLECVQDMDHENMFWYRQDPGLGLRLIYFSYDVKMKEKGDIPEGYSVSREKKERFSLILESASTNQTSMYLCASISPGTGGASTGELFFGEGSRLTVL.

The chain uses TRBV7-9 and TRBJ1-1, with 10 bases fitting TRBD1. The CDR3 contains 17 residues. Losses at the gene ends were 3 bases for V and 5 bases for J; bases not matched to a gene: 12. The germline V gene has CDR1 SEHNR and CDR2 FQNEAQ (reference sequence). The CDR3 loop reads CASSLGVLGDRGTEAFF. The CDR3 DNA reads as TGTGCCAGCAGCTTGGGGGTTTTAGGGGACAGGGGTACTGAAGCTTTCTTT.

This chain uses TRBV24-1 with TRBJ2-2, with D possibly being TRBD1 (6 bases). The V end was cut by 2 bases, the J end by 0 bases, with 24 bases between. Germline V gene data show CDR1 as KGHDR and CDR2 as SFDVKD. This CDR3 spans 21 amino acids. The CDR3 here is CATSDSTKPPGQSSNTGELFF. As DNA, the CDR3 is TGTGCCACCAGTGATTCTACTAAGCCTCCTGGACAGTCCTCGAACACCGGGGAGCTGTTTTTT.